These 31 T cell receptor beta chains were sequenced from one sample in a study of siplizumab effects on memory and regulatory T cells. Measured with immunoSEQ multiplex PCR; TCRdb has only the in-frame clones, and not every one. Found here are approximately 100,000 clones, 93% of them singletons; the top ten hold over 0.15%. Specimen: non-Treg CD4+ T cells sorted from blood. All receptors come from a human donor in good health.

The chain recombines TRBV11-3 with TRBJ1-6, with D uncertain. Germline values: CDR1 SGHNT, CDR2 YENEEA. The germline V and J ends were trimmed by 5 bases and 7 bases, with 9 bases remaining between them. The CDR3 totals 13 residues. The CDR3 sequence: CASSPSRNSPLHF. The DNA of the CDR3 is TGTGCCAGCAGCCCATCACGGAATTCACCCCTCCACTTT.

This chain connects TRBV6-6 to TRBJ2-7; perhaps TRBD1 as D (5 bases). Per the germline V gene, CDR1 is MNHNY and CDR2 is SVGAGI (reference sequence). Trimming took off 6 bases at V and 2 bases at J, with 14 bases between the two ends. CDR3 length: 14 amino acids. The CDR3 region is CASSRERQTYEQYF. CDR3 sequence (DNA): TGTGCCAGCAGCCGCGAGAGACAGACCTACGAGCAGTACTTC.

The chain links TRBV5-1 to TRBJ2-3; a possible D gene is TRBD1 (6 bases). Trimming stripped 5 bases from V and 2 bases from J, with 12 bases between. Germline-derived CDR1 and CDR2 are SGHRS and YFSETQ. The CDR3 runs 14 residues. This CDR3 reads CASSGGSFTDTQYF. The CDR3 bases are TGCGCCAGCAGTGGGGGCTCCTTCACAGATACGCAGTATTTT.

The chain has TRBV28 and TRBJ1-6, with D unclear. The CDR3 sequence is 15 residues long. Germline lookup yields CDR1 MDHEN and CDR2 SYDVKM. The V end lost 2 bases, the J end lost 9 bases, and 14 bases lay between the germline ends. CDR3 region: CASSLPDLGGSPLHF. The CDR3 DNA sequence: TGTGCCAGCAGTTTACCCGACTTAGGCGGTTCACCCCTCCACTTT.

The chain employs TRBV2 and TRBJ1-2; no clear D gene. CDR3 length: 15 amino acids. Germline lookup yields CDR1 SNHLY and CDR2 FYNNEI. V was shortened by 6 bases and J by 0 bases, with 14 bases between the two germline ends. The CDR3 sequence: CASRDRSGSNYGYTF. The CDR3 bases are TGTGCCAGCAGGGATCGGTCGGGTTCTAACTATGGCTACACCTTC.

The chain recombines TRBV13 with TRBJ2-7, with 11 bases matching TRBD1. The CDR3 runs to 15 residues. Trimming removed 6 bases from V and 3 bases from J; junction bases left unmatched: 7. Germline V CDR1 and CDR2: PRHDT, FYEKMQ (reference sequence). The CDR3 sequence is CASRLSGTGGYEQYF. The CDR3 DNA reads TGTGCCAGCAGACTCTCCGGGACAGGGGGCTACGAGCAGTACTTC.

The chain carries TRBV2 and TRBJ1-5; D is unresolved. The V and J ends lost 0 bases and 6 bases respectively, with 9 bases between them. CDR1 SNHLY and CDR2 FYNNEI come from the germline V gene. The CDR3 length is 14 residues. CDR3 region: CASSEAWVIQPQHF. CDR3 coding DNA: TGTGCCAGCAGTGAAGCGTGGGTAATTCAGCCCCAGCATTTT. The variable domain in full, completed from reference TRBV2 and TRBJ1-5, reads EPEVTQTPSHQVTQMGQEVILRCVPISNHLYFYWYRQILGQKVEFLVSFYNNEISEKSEIFDDQFSVERPDGSNFTLKIRSTKLEDSAMYFCASSEAWVIQPQHFGDGTRLSIL.

The chain uses TRBV28 and TRBJ2-4; D possibly corresponds to TRBD1 (6 bases). This CDR3 has 13 residues. V was trimmed by 10 bases and J by 7 bases, leaving 17 bases between them. CDR1 and CDR2 from the germline V gene are MDHEN and SYDVKM. The CDR3 loop reads CAIPGLQGNIQYF. For the CDR3, the DNA is TGTGCCATCCCAGGGCTTCAGGGGAACATTCAGTACTTC.

The chain carries TRBV5-4 and TRBJ2-7; 10 bases map to TRBD2. Looked up from germline, CDR1 is SGHNT and CDR2 is YYREEE (reference sequence). The length of the CDR3 is 15 residues. The J segment lost 0 bases and the V segment lost 8 bases, leaving 8 bases of the junction unmatched. The CDR3 region is CASGIAGGSSYEQYF. For the CDR3, the DNA is TGTGCCAGTGGGATAGCGGGGGGCAGCTCCTACGAGCAGTACTTC. Using reference TRBV5-4 and TRBJ2-7 for the parts outside the CDR3, the full variable domain is ETGVTQSPTHLIKTRGQQVTLRCSSQSGHNTVSWYQQALGQGPQFIFQYYREEENGRGNFPPRFSGLQFPNYSSELNVNALELDDSALYLCASGIAGGSSYEQYFGPGTRLTVT.

The chain uses TRBV6-4 and TRBJ1-3, with TRBD1 as a possible D gene (6 bases). The CDR3 sequence is 16 residues long. V was pared by 0 bases and J by 0 bases, with 9 bases between. The V gene's germline CDR1 is MRHNA and CDR2 SNTAGT. The CDR3 loop reads CASSDSKGGSGNTIYF. Written as DNA, the CDR3 is TGTGCCAGCAGTGACTCGAAGGGGGGCTCTGGAAACACCATATATTTT.

V gene TRBV7-2 combines with J gene TRBJ2-7, with D possibly matching TRBD2 (6 bases). In germline, CDR1 is SGHTA, CDR2 FQGNSA. This CDR3 spans 15 amino acids. V gave up 7 bases and J gave up 7 bases, with 23 bases separating them. CDR3 sequence reads: CASTDQGGAREEQYF. CDR3 bases: TGTGCCAGCACCGACCAGGGCGGGGCCAGGGAAGAGCAGTACTTC.

V usage is TRBV5-1 and J usage is TRBJ2-1; 7 bases are a match to TRBD2. Losses at the gene ends were 4 bases for V and 2 bases for J; bases not matched to a gene: 6. Germline-derived CDR1 and CDR2 are SGHRS and YFSETQ. The CDR3 totals 15 residues. The CDR3 bases are TGCGCCAGCAGCGCCCTAGCGGACACCTACAATGAGCAGTTCTTC. Translation gives CASSALADTYNEQFF.

This clone has only one observation. This chain uses TRBV2 with TRBJ1-1; weak D call: TRBD1 (5 bases). The CDR3 covers 15 residues. Between the trimmed V and J ends, which lost 8 bases and 4 bases, there was a span of 20 bases. Germline CDR1 SNHLY, CDR2 FYNNEI. The CDR3 DNA follows: TGTGCCAGCCTGGGGAGCAGGGAGGGAGGCACTGAAGCTTTCTTT. Its protein is CASLGSREGGTEAFF.

The gene calls are TRBV28 and TRBJ2-7; 10 bases are shared with TRBD2. Trimming cost V 7 bases and J 2 bases; bases outside gene matches: 8. The germline V gene has CDR1 MDHEN and CDR2 SYDVKM. This CDR3 is built from 15 residues. The CDR3 reads CASTVSGGSPYEQYF. CDR3 bases: TGTGCCAGCACCGTTAGCGGGGGGTCCCCCTACGAGCAGTACTTC.

V is TRBV6-6 and J is TRBJ1-2; 7 positions agree with TRBD1. The CDR3 extends over 11 amino acids. J gave up 8 bases and V 8 bases, and 5 bases lay outside the gene matches. CDR1 is MNHNY and CDR2 is SVGAGI in the germline V gene (reference sequence). CDR3 in DNA: TGTGCCAGCGGAGGGGGCGCGGGCTACACCTTC. It codes for CASGGGAGYTF.

This rearrangement joins TRBV11-2 to TRBJ2-1; 8 nucleotides match TRBD2. V lost 3 bases, J lost 4 bases, and 2 bases stayed unmatched. The CDR3 is made up of 14 amino acids. Germline CDR1 is SGHAT and CDR2 is FQNNGV. The CDR3 nucleotides are TGTGCCAGCAGCTTCAGCGGGGGATACAATGAGCAGTTCTTC. This gives the protein CASSFSGGYNEQFF.

This clone was observed once. This rearrangement joins TRBV13 to TRBJ2-3; D is perhaps TRBD2 (5 bases). The CDR3 runs to 18 residues. V was trimmed by 5 bases and J by 2 bases, leaving 23 bases between them. CDR1 PRHDT and CDR2 FYEKMQ come from the germline V gene (reference sequence). The DNA for the CDR3 is TGTGCCAGCAGCCCCCGGTTCGCTGGAGCGGTCTCCACAGATACGCAGTATTTT. This translates into CASSPRFAGAVSTDTQYF.

The V gene is TRBV6-1, the J gene TRBJ1-2, with a weak D call TRBD1 (5 bases). The CDR3 loop spans 12 amino acids. Germline CDR1 is MNHNS and CDR2 is SASEGT. V lost 5 bases and J lost 8, with 12 bases in between. The CDR3 loop reads CASSRLPGGYTF. For the CDR3, the DNA is TGTGCCAGCAGTCGCCTACCAGGGGGCTACACCTTC.

The rearrangement links TRBV19 to TRBJ2-3, with a possible D match to TRBD2 (6 bases). Trimming took 8 bases from V and 0 from J, leaving 12 bases between them. CDR1 and CDR2 (germline): LNHDA, SQIVND (reference sequence). CDR3 length: 14 amino acids. CDR3: CASGTGTSTDTQYF. The CDR3 DNA sequence: TGTGCCAGTGGTACCGGGACTAGCACAGATACGCAGTATTTT.

The chain carries TRBV2 and TRBJ2-3, with D perhaps matching TRBD1 (6 bases). Trimming shortened V by 7 bases and J by 2 bases, and 10 bases separated the two germline ends. This CDR3 spans 13 amino acids. CDR1 is SNHLY, CDR2 FYNNEI, per germline. The CDR3 sequence is CASKQGNTDTQYF. CDR3 sequence (DNA): TGTGCCAGCAAACAGGGAAACACAGATACGCAGTATTTT.

The genes are TRBV27 and TRBJ1-2; maybe TRBD1 (6 bases). This CDR3 contains 13 residues. Germline V lookup: CDR1 MNHEY, CDR2 SMNVEV (reference sequence). Trimming removed 3 bases at V and 4 bases at J, with 9 bases between. The CDR3 DNA reads as TGTGCCAGCAGTTTTGGCAGGGGCTATGGCTACACCTTC. Its protein product is CASSFGRGYGYTF.

V is TRBV4-2 and J is TRBJ2-3; 10 bases map to TRBD2. The CDR3 is made up of 15 amino acids. Germline CDR1 and CDR2: LGHNA and YNFKEQ. V dropped 5 bases and J dropped 1; count of bases not matched to a gene: 3. CDR3 protein: CASSSGGEGTDTQYF. The CDR3 DNA is TGTGCCAGCAGCAGCGGGGGGGAAGGCACAGATACGCAGTATTTT.

The chain is built from TRBV5-4 and TRBJ1-2; 7 nucleotides agree with TRBD1. V lost 4 bases and J lost 6; bases outside the gene matches: 12. The CDR3 runs 15 residues. Germline CDR1 reads SGHNT; CDR2 reads YYREEE (reference sequence). The CDR3 sequence is CASSLRDSPGNGYTF. As DNA, the CDR3 is TGTGCCAGCAGCCTCCGGGACAGCCCGGGGAATGGCTACACCTTC.

The chain couples TRBV2 to TRBJ1-2, with unresolved D. The CDR3 spans 14 residues. The V end lost 10 bases, the J end lost 1 base, and 16 bases lay between the germline ends. Germline-derived CDR1 and CDR2 are SNHLY and FYNNEI. In DNA form, the CDR3 reads TGTGCCACAGCAGTGGTCCTCGTTAACTATGGCTACACCTTC. This encodes CATAVVLVNYGYTF.

The chain carries TRBV7-6 and TRBJ2-1; TRBD2 aligns across 10 bases. The CDR3 extends over 16 amino acids. Germline V lookup: CDR1 SGHVS, CDR2 FNYEAQ. V lost 4 bases and J lost 5; bases outside the gene matches: 8. CDR3 protein: CASSSLERGGHNEQFF. CDR3 nucleotide sequence: TGTGCCAGCAGCTCTCTGGAGCGGGGGGGCCACAATGAGCAGTTCTTC. The complete variable domain, with remaining parts taken from reference TRBV7-6 and TRBJ2-1, reads GAGVSQSPRYKVTKRGQDVALRCDPISGHVSLYWYRQALGQGPEFLTYFNYEAQQDKSGLPNDRFSAERPEGSISTLTIQRTEQRDSAMYRCASSSLERGGHNEQFFGPGTRLTVL.

The rearrangement links TRBV14 to TRBJ1-3; D is perhaps TRBD1 (6 bases). This CDR3 comprises 15 residues. V lost 3 bases to trimming and J lost 2 bases, with 11 bases between them. Germline V gene sequence: CDR1 SGHDN, CDR2 FVKESK. The CDR3 region has the DNA TGTGCCAGCAGCCACAGGGGTATCACTGGAAACACCATATATTTT. It specifies CASSHRGITGNTIYF.

CDR3 coding DNA: TGTGCCAGCAGCTGGAGGGTAGCGGGGATATACACAGATACGCAGTATTTT. Residues: CASSWRVAGIYTDTQYF. The rearrangement links TRBV5-4 to TRBJ2-3; 8 positions match TRBD2. The junction had 11 bases not matched to a gene; V was cut back by 3 bases and J by 2 bases. The CDR3 length is 17 residues. The germline V gene encodes CDR1 SGHNT and CDR2 YYREEE (reference sequence).

CDR3 bases: TGTGCCAGCGAGGGACTAGCCAATGAGCAGTTCTTC. It is translated as CASEGLANEQFF. V gene TRBV9 combines with J gene TRBJ2-1, with 9 bases that match TRBD2. Per the germline V gene, CDR1 is SGDLS and CDR2 is YYNGEE. The CDR3 has 12 residues. Losses at the gene ends were 7 bases for V and 6 bases for J; bases not matched to a gene: 2.

The chain couples TRBV18 to TRBJ2-7; D gene uncertain. Germline lookup yields CDR1 KGHSH and CDR2 LQKENI. The CDR3 covers 12 residues. V shed 2 bases and J shed 3 bases, with 5 bases lying between them. The DNA for the CDR3 is TGTGCCAGCTCACCAAACATCTACGAGCAGTACTTC. The encoded protein is CASSPNIYEQYF.

For the CDR3, the DNA is TGCGCCAGCAGCCAGCAGGGGCCGAACACCGGGGAGCTGTTTTTT. This codes for CASSQQGPNTGELFF. The rearrangement joins TRBV4-1 to TRBJ2-2, with a weak D call TRBD1 (6 bases). The germline V gene encodes CDR1 MGHRA and CDR2 YSYEKL. The V gene lost 3 bases and the J gene lost 0 bases, with 8 bases spanning the gap. The CDR3 is 15 amino acids.

Of note for this clone: Other nucleotide sequences in the sample specify the same CDR3. The V and J genes are TRBV6-5 and TRBJ1-5; D might be TRBD1 (5 bases). Germline values: CDR1 MNHEY, CDR2 SVGAGI. The V end lost 3 bases, the J end lost 3 bases, and 9 bases lay between the germline ends. CDR3 length equals 14 residues. CDR3 bases: TGTGCCAGCAGTTATAGCAGGGACAATCAGCCCCAGCATTTT. Its translation: CASSYSRDNQPQHF.